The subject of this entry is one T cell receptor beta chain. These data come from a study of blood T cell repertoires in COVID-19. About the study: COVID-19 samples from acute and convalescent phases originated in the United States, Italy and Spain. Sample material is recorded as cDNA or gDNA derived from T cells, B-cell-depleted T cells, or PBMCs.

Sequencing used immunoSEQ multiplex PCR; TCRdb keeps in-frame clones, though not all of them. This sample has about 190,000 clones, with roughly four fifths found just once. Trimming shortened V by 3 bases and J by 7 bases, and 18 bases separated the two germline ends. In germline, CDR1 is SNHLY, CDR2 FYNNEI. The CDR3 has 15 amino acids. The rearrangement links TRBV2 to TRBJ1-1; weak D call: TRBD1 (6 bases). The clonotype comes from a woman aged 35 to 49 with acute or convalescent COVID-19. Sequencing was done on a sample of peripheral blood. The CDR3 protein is CASSEGGAVWDEAFF. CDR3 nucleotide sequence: TGTGCCAGCAGTGAGGGGGGGGCAGTTTGGGATGAAGCTTTCTTT. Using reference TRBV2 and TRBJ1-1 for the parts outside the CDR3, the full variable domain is EPEVTQTPSHQVTQMGQEVILRCVPISNHLYFYWYRQILGQKVEFLVSFYNNEISEKSEIFDDQFSVERPDGSNFTLKIRSTKLEDSAMYFCASSEGGAVWDEAFFGQGTRLTVV.